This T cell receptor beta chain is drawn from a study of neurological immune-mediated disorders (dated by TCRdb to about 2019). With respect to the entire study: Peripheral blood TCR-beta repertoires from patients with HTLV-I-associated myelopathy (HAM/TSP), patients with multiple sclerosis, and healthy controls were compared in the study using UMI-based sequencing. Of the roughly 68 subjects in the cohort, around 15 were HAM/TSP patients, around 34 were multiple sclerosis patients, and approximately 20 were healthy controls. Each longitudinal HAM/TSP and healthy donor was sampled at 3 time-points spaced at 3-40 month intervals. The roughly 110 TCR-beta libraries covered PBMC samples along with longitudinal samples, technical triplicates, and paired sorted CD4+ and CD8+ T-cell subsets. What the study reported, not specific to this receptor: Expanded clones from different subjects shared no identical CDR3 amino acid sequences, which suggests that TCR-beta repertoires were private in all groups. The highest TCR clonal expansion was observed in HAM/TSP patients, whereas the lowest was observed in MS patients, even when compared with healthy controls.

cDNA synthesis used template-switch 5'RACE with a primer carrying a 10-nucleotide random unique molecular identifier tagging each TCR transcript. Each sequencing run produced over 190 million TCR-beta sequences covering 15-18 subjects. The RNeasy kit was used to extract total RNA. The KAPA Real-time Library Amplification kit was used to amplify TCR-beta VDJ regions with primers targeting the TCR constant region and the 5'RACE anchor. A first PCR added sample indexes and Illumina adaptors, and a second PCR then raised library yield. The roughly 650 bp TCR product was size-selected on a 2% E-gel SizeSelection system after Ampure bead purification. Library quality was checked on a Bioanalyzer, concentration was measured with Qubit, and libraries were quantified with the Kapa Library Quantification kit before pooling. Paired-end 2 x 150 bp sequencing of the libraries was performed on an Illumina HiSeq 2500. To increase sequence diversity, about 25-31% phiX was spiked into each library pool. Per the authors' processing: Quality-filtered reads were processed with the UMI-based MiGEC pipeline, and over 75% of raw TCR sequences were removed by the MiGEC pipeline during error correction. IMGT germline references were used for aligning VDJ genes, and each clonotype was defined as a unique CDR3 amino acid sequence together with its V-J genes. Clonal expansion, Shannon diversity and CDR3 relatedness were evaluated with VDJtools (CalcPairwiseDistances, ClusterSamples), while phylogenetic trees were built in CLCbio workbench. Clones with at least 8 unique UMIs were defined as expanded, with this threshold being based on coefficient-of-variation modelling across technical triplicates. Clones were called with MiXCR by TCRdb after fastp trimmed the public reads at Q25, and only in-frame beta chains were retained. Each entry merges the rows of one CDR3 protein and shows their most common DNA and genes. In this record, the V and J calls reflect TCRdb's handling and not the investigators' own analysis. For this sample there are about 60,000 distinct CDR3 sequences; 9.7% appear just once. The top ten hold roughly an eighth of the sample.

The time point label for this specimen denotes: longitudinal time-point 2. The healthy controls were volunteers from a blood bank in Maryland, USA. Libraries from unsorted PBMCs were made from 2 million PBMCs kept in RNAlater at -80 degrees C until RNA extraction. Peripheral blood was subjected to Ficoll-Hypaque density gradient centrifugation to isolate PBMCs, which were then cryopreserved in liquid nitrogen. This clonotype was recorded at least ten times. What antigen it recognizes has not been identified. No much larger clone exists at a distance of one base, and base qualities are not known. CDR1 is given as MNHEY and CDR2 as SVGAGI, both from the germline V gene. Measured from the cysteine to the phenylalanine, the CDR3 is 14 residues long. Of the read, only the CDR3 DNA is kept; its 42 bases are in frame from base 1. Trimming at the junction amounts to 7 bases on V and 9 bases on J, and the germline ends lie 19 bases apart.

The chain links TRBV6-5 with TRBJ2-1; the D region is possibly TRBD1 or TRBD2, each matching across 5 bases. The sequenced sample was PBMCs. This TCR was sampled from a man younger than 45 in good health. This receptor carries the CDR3 CASKDGTREVEQFF. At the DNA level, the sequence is TGTGCCAGCAAAGACGGGACGCGAGAGGTTGAGCAGTTCTTC.